Listed below are T cell receptor beta chains from one sample, sequenced in a study of glioma-infiltrating T cells. TCRdb recomputed calls from the multiplex PCR reads with MiXCR, one row per CDR3 protein. This table has about 400,000 distinct CDR3 sequences, around 38% appearing once. The sequencing input was glioma tissue, nonneoplastic brain tissue, or PBMCs (not recorded which). The receptor set was obtained from a human donor with low-grade glioma or glioblastoma, undergoing nonglioma brain surgery, or in good health (not recorded which). CDR3s include the opening cysteine and the closing phenylalanine or tryptophan. D genes are given only for firm matches. Rows give clone size only sometimes, using once, few, many, or a class for an expanded clone.

j_call: TRBJ2-3
clone_size: few
cdr3_length: 17
d_call: -
v_call: TRBV12-3/TRBV12-4
cdr3_aa: CASSLALGPTSTDTQYF
cdr3_nt: TGTGCCAGCAGTTTGGCCTTAGGGCCCACTAGCACAGATACGCAGTATTTT

j_call: TRBJ2-1
clone_size: few
cdr3_length: 15
d_call: -
v_call: TRBV20-1
cdr3_aa: CSAPSRGGTYNEQFF
cdr3_nt: TGCAGTGCTCCAAGCAGAGGGGGAACCTACAATGAGCAGTTCTTC

j_call: TRBJ1-5
clone_size: -
cdr3_length: 15
d_call: TRBD1
v_call: TRBV7-9
cdr3_aa: CASSQQGAHNQPQHF
cdr3_nt: TGTGCCAGCAGCCAACAGGGGGCCCACAATCAGCCCCAGCATTTT

j_call: TRBJ2-1
clone_size: -
cdr3_length: 15
d_call: -
v_call: TRBV7-2
cdr3_aa: CASSLAEGSYNEQFF
cdr3_nt: TGTGCCAGCAGCTTGGCCGAGGGCTCCTACAATGAGCAGTTCTTC

j_call: TRBJ1-5
clone_size: -
cdr3_length: 15
d_call: -
v_call: TRBV7-2
cdr3_aa: CASSLSLQGIQPQHF
cdr3_nt: TGTGCCAGCAGCTTATCCTTGCAGGGTATTCAGCCCCAGCATTTT

j_call: TRBJ1-1
clone_size: many
cdr3_length: 12
d_call: -
v_call: TRBV6-1
cdr3_aa: CASTAMNTEAFF
cdr3_nt: TGTGCCAGTACAGCTATGAACACTGAAGCTTTCTTT

j_call: TRBJ2-2
clone_size: few
cdr3_length: 15
d_call: -
v_call: TRBV6-6
cdr3_aa: CASSYFISGTGELFF
cdr3_nt: TGTGCCAGCAGTTACTTCATTAGCGGCACCGGGGAGCTGTTTTTT

j_call: TRBJ2-3
clone_size: -
cdr3_length: 15
d_call: TRBD2
v_call: TRBV7-6
cdr3_aa: CASSLPRGRADTQYF
cdr3_nt: TGTGCCAGCAGCTTACCTAGAGGGAGGGCGGATACGCAGTATTTT

j_call: TRBJ2-7
clone_size: -
cdr3_length: 11
d_call: -
v_call: TRBV20-1
cdr3_aa: CSASPSYEQYF
cdr3_nt: TGCAGTGCTTCCCCGTCCTACGAGCAGTACTTC

j_call: TRBJ2-3
clone_size: -
cdr3_length: 13
d_call: TRBD2
v_call: TRBV18
cdr3_aa: CASSPIAGERPYF
cdr3_nt: TGTGCCAGCTCACCTATAGCGGGAGAGCGGCCGTATTTT

j_call: TRBJ2-7
clone_size: many
cdr3_length: 13
d_call: -
v_call: TRBV6-5
cdr3_aa: CASSYSLGYEQYF
cdr3_nt: TGTGCCAGCAGTTACTCCCTCGGCTACGAGCAGTACTTC